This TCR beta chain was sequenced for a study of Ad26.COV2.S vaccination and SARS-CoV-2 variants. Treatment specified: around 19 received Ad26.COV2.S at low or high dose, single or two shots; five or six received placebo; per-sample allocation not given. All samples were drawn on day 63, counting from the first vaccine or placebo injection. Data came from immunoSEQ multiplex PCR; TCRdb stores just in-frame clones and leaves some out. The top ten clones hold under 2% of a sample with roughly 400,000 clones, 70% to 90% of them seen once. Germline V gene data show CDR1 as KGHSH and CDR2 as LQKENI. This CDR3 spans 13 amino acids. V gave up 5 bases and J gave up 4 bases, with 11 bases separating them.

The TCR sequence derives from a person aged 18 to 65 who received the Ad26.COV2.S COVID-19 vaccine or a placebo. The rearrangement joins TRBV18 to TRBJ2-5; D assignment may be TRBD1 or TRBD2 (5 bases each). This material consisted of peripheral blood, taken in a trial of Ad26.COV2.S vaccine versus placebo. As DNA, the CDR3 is TGTGCCAGCTCAGAGGGACCTCGAGAGACCCAGTACTTC. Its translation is CASSEGPRETQYF.